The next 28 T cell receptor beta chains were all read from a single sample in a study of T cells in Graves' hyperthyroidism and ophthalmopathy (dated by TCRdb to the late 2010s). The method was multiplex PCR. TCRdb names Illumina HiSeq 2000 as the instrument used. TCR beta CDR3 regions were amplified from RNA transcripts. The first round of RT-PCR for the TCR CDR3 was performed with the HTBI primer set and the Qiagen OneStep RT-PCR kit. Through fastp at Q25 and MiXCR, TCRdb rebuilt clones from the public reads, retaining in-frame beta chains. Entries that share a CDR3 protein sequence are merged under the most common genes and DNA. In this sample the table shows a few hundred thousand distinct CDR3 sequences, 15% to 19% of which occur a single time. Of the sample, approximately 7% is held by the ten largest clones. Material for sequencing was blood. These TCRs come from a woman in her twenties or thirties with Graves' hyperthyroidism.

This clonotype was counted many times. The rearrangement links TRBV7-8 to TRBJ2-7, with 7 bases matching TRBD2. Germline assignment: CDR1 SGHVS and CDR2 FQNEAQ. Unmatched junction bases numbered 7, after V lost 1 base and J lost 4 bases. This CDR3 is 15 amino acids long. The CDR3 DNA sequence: TGTGCCAGCAGCTTAGGTCGGCGGGAGCGGTACGAGCAGTACTTC. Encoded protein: CASSLGRRERYEQYF.

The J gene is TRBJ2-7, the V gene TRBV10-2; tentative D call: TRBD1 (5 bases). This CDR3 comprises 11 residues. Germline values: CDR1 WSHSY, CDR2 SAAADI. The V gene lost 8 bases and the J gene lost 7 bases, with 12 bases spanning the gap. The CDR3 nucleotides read TGCGCCAGCGCAGGGCTGAGGGAGCAGTACTTC. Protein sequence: CASAGLREQYF.

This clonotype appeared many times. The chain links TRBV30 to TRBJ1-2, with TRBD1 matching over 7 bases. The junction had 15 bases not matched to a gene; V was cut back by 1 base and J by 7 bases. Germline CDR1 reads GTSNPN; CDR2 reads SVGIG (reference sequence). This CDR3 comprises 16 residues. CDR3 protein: CAWSGKGATILAGYTF. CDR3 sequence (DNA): TGTGCCTGGAGTGGCAAGGGGGCGACGATCTTAGCTGGCTACACCTTC.

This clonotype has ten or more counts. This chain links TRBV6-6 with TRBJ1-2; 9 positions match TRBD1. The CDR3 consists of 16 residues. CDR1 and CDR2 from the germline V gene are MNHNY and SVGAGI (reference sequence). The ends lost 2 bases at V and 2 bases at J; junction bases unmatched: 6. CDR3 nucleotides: TGTGCCAGCAGTTACGGCTGGGACAGGGAGAACTATGGCTACACCTTC. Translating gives CASSYGWDRENYGYTF.

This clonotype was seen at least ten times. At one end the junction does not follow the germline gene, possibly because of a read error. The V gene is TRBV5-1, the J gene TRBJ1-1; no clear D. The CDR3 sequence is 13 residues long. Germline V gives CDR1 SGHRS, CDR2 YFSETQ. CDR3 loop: CANSLEGNTEAFF. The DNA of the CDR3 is TGCGCCAACAGCTTGGAAGGGAACACTGAAGCTTTCTTT. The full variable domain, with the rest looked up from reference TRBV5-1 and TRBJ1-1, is KAGVTQTPRYLIKTRGQQVTLSCSPISGHRSVSWYQQTPGQGLQFLFEYFSETQRNKGNFPGRFSGRQFSNSRSEMNVSTLELGDSALYLCANSLEGNTEAFFGQGTRLTVV.

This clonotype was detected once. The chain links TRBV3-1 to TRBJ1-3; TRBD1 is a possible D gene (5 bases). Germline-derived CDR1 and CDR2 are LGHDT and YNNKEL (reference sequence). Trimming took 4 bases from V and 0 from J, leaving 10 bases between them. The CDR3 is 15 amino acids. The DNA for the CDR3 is TGTGCCAGCAGCCGACGGGACGGCTCTGGAAACACCATATATTTT. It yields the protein CASSRRDGSGNTIYF.

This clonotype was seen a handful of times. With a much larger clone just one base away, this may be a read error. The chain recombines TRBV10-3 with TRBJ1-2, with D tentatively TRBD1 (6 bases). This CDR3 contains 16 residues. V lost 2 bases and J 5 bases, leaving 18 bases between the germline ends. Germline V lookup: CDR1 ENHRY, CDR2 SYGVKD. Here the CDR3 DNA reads TGTGCCATCAGTGAGCAGACAGGAGGAACTTGGTATGGCTACACCTTC. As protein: CAISEQTGGTWYGYTF.

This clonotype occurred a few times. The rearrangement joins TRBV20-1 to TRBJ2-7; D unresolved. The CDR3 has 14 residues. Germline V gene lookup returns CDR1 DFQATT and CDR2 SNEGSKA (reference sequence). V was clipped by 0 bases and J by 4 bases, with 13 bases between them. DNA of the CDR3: TGCAGTGCTAGAGACAGTTCGAATAGGTACGAGCAGTACTTC. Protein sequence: CSARDSSNRYEQYF.

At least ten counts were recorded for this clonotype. The DNA for the CDR3 is TGTGCCAGCAGTTTATCTCTTGCCTACGAGCAGTACTTC. Translation gives CASSLSLAYEQYF. The chain combines TRBV27 with TRBJ2-7; D remains ambiguous. V dropped 0 bases and J dropped 2 bases, with 5 bases sitting between them. This CDR3 region has 13 residues. Germline V gives CDR1 MNHEY, CDR2 SMNVEV (reference sequence).

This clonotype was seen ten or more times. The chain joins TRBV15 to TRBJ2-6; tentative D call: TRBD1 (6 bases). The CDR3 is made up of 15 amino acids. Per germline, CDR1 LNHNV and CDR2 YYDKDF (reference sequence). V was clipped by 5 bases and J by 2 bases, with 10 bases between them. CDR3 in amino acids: CATSGRGPGANVLTF. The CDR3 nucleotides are TGTGCCACCAGCGGCAGGGGACCTGGGGCCAACGTCCTGACTTTC.

In nucleotides, the CDR3 is TGCGCCAGCAGCCAAGTGAAAGGGTTGACCTACGAGCAGTACTTC. Translated: CASSQVKGLTYEQYF. V and J are TRBV4-1 and TRBJ2-7; the D is unclear. The CDR3 totals 15 residues. Germline CDR1 is MGHRA and CDR2 is YSYEKL. V was shortened by 1 base and J by 2 bases, with 12 bases between the two germline ends.

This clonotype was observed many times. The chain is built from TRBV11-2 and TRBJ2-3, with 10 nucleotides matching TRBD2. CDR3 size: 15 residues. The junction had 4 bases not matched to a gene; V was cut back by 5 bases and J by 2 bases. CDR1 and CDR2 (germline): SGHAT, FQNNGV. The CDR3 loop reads CASSLLAGLTDTQYF. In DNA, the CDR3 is TGTGCCAGCAGCCTACTAGCGGGACTCACAGATACGCAGTATTTT.

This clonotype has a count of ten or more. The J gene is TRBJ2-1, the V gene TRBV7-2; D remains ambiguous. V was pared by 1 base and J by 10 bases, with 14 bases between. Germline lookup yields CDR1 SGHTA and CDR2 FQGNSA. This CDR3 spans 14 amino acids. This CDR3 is CASSLVVGFREQFF. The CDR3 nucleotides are TGTGCCAGCAGCTTAGTAGTGGGGTTTCGCGAGCAGTTCTTC.

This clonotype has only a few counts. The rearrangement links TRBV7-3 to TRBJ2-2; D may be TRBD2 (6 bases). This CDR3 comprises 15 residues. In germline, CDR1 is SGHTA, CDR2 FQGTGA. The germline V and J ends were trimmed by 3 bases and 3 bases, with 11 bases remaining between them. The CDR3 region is CASSFGGPDTGELFF. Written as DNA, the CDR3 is TGTGCCAGCAGCTTCGGGGGTCCCGACACCGGGGAGCTGTTTTTT.

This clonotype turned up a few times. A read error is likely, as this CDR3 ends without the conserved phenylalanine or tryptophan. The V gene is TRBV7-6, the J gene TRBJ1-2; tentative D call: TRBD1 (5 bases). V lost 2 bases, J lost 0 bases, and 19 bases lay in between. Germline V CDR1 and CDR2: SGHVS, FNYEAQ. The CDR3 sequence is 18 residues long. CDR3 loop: CASSLSRQGGTANYGYTL. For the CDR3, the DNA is TGTGCCAGCAGCTTAAGTCGGCAGGGAGGCACCGCTAACTATGGCTACACCCTC.

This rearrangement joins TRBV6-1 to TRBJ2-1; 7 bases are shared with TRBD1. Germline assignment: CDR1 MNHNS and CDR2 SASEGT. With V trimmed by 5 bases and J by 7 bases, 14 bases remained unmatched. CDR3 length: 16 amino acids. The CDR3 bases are TGTGCCAGCAGTCACGGGACCGGGACAGAGTGGAATGAGCAGTTCTTC. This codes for CASSHGTGTEWNEQFF.

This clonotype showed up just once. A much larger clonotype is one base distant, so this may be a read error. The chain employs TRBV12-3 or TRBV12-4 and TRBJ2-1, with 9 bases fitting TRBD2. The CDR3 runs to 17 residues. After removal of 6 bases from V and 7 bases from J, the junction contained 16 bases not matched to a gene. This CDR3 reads CASSASSGSLLRNEQFF. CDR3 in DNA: TGTGCCAGCAGCGCGAGTAGCGGGAGTTTGCTTCGGAATGAGCAGTTCTTC.

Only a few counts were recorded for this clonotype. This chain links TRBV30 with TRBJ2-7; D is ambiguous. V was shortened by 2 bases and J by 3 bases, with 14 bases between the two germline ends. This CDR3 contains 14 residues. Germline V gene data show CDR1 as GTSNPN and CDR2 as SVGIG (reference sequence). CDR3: CAWSPWTTLYEQYF. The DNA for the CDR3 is TGTGCCTGGAGTCCCTGGACGACCCTCTACGAGCAGTACTTC. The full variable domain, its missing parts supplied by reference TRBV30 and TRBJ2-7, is SQTIHQWPATLVQPVGSPLSLECTVEGTSNPNLYWYRQAAGRGLQLLFYSVGIGQISSEVPQNLSASRPQDRQFILSSKKLLLSDSGFYLCAWSPWTTLYEQYFGPGTRLTVT.

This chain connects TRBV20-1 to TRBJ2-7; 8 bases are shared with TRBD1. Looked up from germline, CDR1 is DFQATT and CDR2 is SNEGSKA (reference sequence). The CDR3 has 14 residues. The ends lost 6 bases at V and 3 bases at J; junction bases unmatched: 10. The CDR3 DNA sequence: TGCAGTGCCCCTAGGACAGGGATGGGCTACGAGCAGTACTTC. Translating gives CSAPRTGMGYEQYF.

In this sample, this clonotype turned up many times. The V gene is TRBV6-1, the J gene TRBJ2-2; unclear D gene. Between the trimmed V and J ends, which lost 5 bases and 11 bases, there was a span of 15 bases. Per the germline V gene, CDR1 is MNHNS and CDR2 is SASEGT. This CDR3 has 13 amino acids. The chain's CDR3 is CASSLPVGFELFF. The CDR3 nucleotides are TGTGCCAGCAGTCTCCCCGTGGGGTTTGAGCTGTTTTTT.

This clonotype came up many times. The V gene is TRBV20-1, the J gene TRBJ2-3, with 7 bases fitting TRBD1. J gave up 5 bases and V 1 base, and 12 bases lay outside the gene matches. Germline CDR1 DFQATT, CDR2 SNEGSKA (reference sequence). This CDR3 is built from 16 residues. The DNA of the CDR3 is TGCAGTGCTAGAGGGTCGGGAAGGGGGCTCGTAGATACGCAGTATTTT. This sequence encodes CSARGSGRGLVDTQYF.

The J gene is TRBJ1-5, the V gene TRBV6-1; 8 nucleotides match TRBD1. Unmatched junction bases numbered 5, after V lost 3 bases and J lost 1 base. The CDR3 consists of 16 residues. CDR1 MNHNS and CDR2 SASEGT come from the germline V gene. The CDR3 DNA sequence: TGTGCCAGCAGTGAGTGGACAGGGAGGAGCAATCAGCCCCAGCATTTT. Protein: CASSEWTGRSNQPQHF.

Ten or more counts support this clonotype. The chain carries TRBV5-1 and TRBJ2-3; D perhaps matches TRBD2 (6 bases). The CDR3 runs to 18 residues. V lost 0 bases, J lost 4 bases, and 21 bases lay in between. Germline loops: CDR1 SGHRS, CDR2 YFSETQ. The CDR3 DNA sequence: TGCGCCAGCAGCTTGGCCCCACTAGCCTGGGAGAGGGCAGATACGCAGTATTTT. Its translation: CASSLAPLAWERADTQYF.

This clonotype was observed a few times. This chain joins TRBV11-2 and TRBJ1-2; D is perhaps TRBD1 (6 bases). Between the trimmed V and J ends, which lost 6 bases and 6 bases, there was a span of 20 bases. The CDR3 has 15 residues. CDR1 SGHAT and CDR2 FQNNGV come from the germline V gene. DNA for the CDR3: TGTGCCAGCAGAAAATCAATCCCAGGGGTCGATGGCTACACCTTC. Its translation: CASRKSIPGVDGYTF.

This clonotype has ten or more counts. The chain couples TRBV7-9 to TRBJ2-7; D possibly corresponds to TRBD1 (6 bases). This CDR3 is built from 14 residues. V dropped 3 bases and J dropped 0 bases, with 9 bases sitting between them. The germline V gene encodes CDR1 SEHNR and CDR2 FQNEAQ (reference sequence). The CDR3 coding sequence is TGTGCCAGCAGCTTCACAGGGACCTCCTACGAGCAGTACTTC. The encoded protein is CASSFTGTSYEQYF.

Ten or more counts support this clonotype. The chain's CDR3 is CSATPKRTMGQPQHF. CDR3 nucleotides: TGCAGTGCTACCCCCAAGCGGACAATGGGTCAGCCCCAGCATTTT. The gene calls are TRBV20-1 and TRBJ1-5; weak D call: TRBD1 (5 bases). Trimming stripped 4 bases from V and 6 bases from J, with 19 bases between. The CDR3 is 15 amino acids. Germline V gives CDR1 DFQATT, CDR2 SNEGSKA (reference sequence).

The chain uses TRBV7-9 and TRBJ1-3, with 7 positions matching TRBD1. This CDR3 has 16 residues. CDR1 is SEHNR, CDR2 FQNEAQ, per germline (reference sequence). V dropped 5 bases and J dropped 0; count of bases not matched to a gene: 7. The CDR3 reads CASSQRQGRSGNTIYF. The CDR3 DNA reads TGTGCCAGCAGCCAAAGACAGGGCCGCTCTGGAAACACCATATATTTT.

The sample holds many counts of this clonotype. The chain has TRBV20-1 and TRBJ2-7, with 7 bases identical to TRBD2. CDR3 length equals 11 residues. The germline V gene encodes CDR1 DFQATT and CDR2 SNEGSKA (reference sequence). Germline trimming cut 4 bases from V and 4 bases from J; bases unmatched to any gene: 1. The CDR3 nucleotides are TGCAGTGCTACCGGGAGGTACGAGCAGTACTTC. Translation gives CSATGRYEQYF.